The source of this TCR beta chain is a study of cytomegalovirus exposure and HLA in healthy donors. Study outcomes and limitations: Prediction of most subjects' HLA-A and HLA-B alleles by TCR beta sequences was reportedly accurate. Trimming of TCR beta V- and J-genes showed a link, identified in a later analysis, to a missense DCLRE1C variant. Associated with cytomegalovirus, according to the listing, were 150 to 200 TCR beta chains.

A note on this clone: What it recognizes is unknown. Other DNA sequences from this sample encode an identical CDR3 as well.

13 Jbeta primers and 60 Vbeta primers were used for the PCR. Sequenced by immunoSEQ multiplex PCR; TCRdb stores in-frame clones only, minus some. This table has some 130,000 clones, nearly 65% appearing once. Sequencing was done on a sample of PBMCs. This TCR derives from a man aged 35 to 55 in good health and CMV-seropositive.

Here the CDR3 reads CASSVGFLTDTQYF. CDR3 bases: TGTGCCAGCAGCGTGGGCTTTCTCACAGATACGCAGTATTTT. The chain carries TRBV9 and TRBJ2-3; no reliable D call. V gave up 2 bases and J gave up 2 bases, with 9 bases separating them. Germline V gene sequence: CDR1 SGDLS, CDR2 YYNGEE. This CDR3 has 14 amino acids. The full variable domain, with the rest looked up from reference TRBV9 and TRBJ2-3, is DSGVTQTPKHLITATGQRVTLRCSPRSGDLSVYWYQQSLDQGLQFLIQYYNGEERAKGNILERFSAQQFPDLHSELNLSSLELGDSALYFCASSVGFLTDTQYFGPGTRLTVL.